The text below deals with one TCR beta chain. The data were obtained in a study of PD-L1 blockade in urothelial cancer. In the study overall: Samples of blood were analyzed 3 weeks (second dose) and 6 weeks after treatment start.

Germline lookup yields CDR1 LNHDA and CDR2 SQIVND (reference sequence). Trimming removed 7 bases at V and 4 bases at J, with 8 bases between. This CDR3 has 13 amino acids. Described time point: pretreatment peripheral blood. Produced via immunoSEQ multiplex PCR; TCRdb's table is partial and in-frame only. The table includes tens of thousands of clones, roughly four fifths detected once. The receptor was derived from a man aged 55 to 70 with urothelial cancer. The genes are TRBV19 and TRBJ2-6; D gene uncertain. Sequences were derived from PBMCs, sampled around atezolizumab (anti-PD-L1) treatment. CDR3 in DNA: TGTGCCAGTAAGCCGTGGGGGGCCAACGTCCTGACTTTC. Translated, it gives CASKPWGANVLTF.